The present T cell receptor (beta chain) was sequenced within a study of CD8 T cells in ankylosing spondylitis. TCR beta libraries were made by quantitative 5'-RACE with molecular barcodes. A single record per CDR3 protein comes from TCRdb applying MiXCR to the 5' RACE reads. This sample has 200,000 to 250,000 distinct CDR3 sequences, with 18% found just once. Study results and limitations: Earlier work had already found some motif variants in reactive arthritis synovial fluid and blood. Blood from ankylosing spondylitis patients appeared to carry a characteristic roughly 8-variant TCR beta motif. According to the report, clones linked to the disease were significantly enriched in matched synovial fluid samples taken from ankylosing spondylitis patients.

Turning to this clonotype: Its antigen remains unknown.

This CDR3 region has 14 residues. CDR1 and CDR2 (germline): MNHEY, SMNVEV (reference sequence). V gave up 4 bases and J gave up 4 bases; unmatched junction bases: 7. V usage is TRBV27 and J usage is TRBJ2-7, with 7 bases that match TRBD2. The clonotype was recovered from a male donor with ankylosing spondylitis. Sequencing used blood, either unsorted or a sorted T cell fraction (not recorded which). For the CDR3, the DNA is TGTGCCAGCAGTTCTCACGGGGGGATATACGAGCAGTACTTC. It translates to CASSSHGGIYEQYF.